This T cell receptor beta chain was obtained from a study of blood T cell repertoires in COVID-19. Study-level background: The United States, Italy and Spain were the sources of the acute and convalescent COVID-19 samples.

Participant ages covered roughly 18 to 89 years across 24 US areas. Sequenced by immunoSEQ multiplex PCR; TCRdb stores in-frame clones only, minus some. The sample shows some 200,000 clones, around 81% of them seen only once. CDR3 length equals 11 residues. Trimming left V 2 bases short and J 5 bases short, with 2 bases between. Looked up from germline, CDR1 is SGHRS and CDR2 is YFSETQ. This clone has more than one count but fewer than ten. V is TRBV5-1 and J is TRBJ2-1; D unresolved. The sample was PBMCs or T cells enriched from blood (not recorded which). This receptor was obtained from a woman aged 45-59 years with acute COVID-19. In DNA form, the CDR3 reads TGCGCCAGCAGCTTTAACAATGAGCAGTTCTTC. Its translation is CASSFNNEQFF.